This T cell receptor (beta chain) derives from a study of CD8+CD57+ T cells in acquired aplastic anemia. Overall study: DNA recovered from sorted CD4+ and CD8+ cells had a mean of approximately 3 ug.

Selection for sequencing was limited to patients who had shown CD8+CD57+ cell expansion by flow cytometry. Every one of the patients had aplastic anemia (severe, acquired). The CDR3 sequence is 15 residues long. Germline assignment: CDR1 GTSNPN and CDR2 SVGIG (reference sequence). Germline trimming cut 4 bases from V and 5 bases from J; bases unmatched to any gene: 11. Profiling that covered TCR beta VDJ and CDR3 relied on genomic DNA as its template. TCRdb fed the reads into MiXCR, producing one record per CDR3 protein. The sample has 450,000 to 600,000 distinct CDR3 sequences, around 30% seen once. The receptor comes from a human donor with aplastic anemia. Sequencing input: sorted CD4+, CD8+, or CD8+CD57+ T cells (not recorded which) from PBMCs. J is TRBJ1-2 and V is TRBV30, with 9 bases that match TRBD1. This chain's CDR3 is CAWTAAGQGTYGYTF. The CDR3, as DNA: TGTGCCTGGACTGCTGCCGGACAGGGGACTTATGGCTACACCTTC.